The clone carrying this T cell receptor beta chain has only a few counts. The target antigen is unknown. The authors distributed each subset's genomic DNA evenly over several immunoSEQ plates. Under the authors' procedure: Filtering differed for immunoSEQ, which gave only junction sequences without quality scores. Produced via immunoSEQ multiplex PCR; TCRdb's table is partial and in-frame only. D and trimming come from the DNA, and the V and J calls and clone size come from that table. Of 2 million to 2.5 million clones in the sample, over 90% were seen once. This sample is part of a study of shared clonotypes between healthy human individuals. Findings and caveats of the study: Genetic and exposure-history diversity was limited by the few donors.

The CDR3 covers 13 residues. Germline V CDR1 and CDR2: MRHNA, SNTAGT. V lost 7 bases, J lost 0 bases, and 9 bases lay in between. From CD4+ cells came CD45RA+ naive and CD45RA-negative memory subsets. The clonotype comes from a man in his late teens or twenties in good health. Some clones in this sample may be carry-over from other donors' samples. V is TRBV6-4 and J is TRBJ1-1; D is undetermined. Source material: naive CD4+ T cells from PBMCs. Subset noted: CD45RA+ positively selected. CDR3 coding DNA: TGTGCCAGCAAGCGGACGGTGAACACTGAAGCTTTCTTT. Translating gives CASKRTVNTEAFF.